This TCR beta chain is drawn from a study of radiation and T cells in renal cell carcinoma (dated by TCRdb to the early 2020s). About the investigation overall: Samples were obtained from a clinical trial, in which 15 Gy stereotactic body radiation therapy was delivered to primary renal cell carcinomas and nephrectomy was performed 4 weeks later. In the approximately 57 samples combined, some 4 million unique CDR3 nucleotide sequences were found, encoding roughly 3,000,000 unique CDR3 amino acid sequences. TCR beta sequencing covered some 55 samples in total, comprising approximately 26 tumors and around 27 peripheral blood samples. Here is what the overall study found, with its caveats: Dynamics of the blood repertoire were not tracked past 4 weeks after treatment. Because pretreatment tumor biopsies were not available, the study could not determine whether clonotypes were already present within the tumor at baseline. In blood, the top tumor clonotypes increased from baseline to 2 weeks after radiation and then shrank by 4 weeks, which suggests a temporary expansion of tumor-resident clones. Effects of radiation dose or scheduling on the TCR repertoire could not be addressed with the single-armed trial design.

In light of the paper, this sample's time point label describes: blood 2 weeks post-SBRT. Reading the label with the study, this specimen's treatment or condition is: 15 Gy SBRT to primary tumor, nephrectomy 4 weeks later. To track tumor-enriched clonotypes, serial peripheral blood was sampled from radiation-treated patients at baseline and at 2 weeks and 4 weeks after SBRT. Renal cell carcinoma with clear cell pathology was present in all patients. Genomic DNA for TCR sequencing was prepared using the QIAamp DNA Blood Mini Kit (Qiagen). The analyses included only samples that passed all quality control checks. Only a few counts were recorded for this clone. Its antigen is unknown. Qualities for individual bases were not recorded, and no much larger clone is one base off. The immunoSEQ kit was used, according to the manufacturer's recommendations, to generate TCR beta libraries from genomic DNA. To prepare libraries, a first multiplex PCR with proprietary primers was run, followed by a second PCR that added unique barcodes, and a bead cleanup was done after each round. A kit-provided positive control reaction and a negative control reaction were included in every sample batch. The final libraries were assessed on an Agilent 4200 TapeStation D1000 ScreenTape, pooled by volume, and quantified by qPCR. Sequencing was performed on an Illumina NextSeq500 with a MidOutput 150-cycle cartridge, and 156 Read1 and 15 Index1 cycles were run with kit custom primers. The pooled library was loaded at approximately 1.1 pM with a roughly 20% PhiX control spike-in. Per the authors' processing: The vendor-processed data were analyzed in R, and a clonotype was defined as all T cells that share the same CDR3 nucleotide sequence. For clone abundance analyses, frequencies were normalized to the 10,000 most abundant clones in each sample. Public T cell clones, averaging fewer than five per sample, were removed before analysis. An abundance difference of at least 32-fold between compartments was the criterion for calling clonotypes tumor-enriched or baseline blood-enriched. A beta-binomial differential abundance model was applied to find clonotypes that expanded or contracted between blood time points. Tumor-blood repertoire similarity was measured with the Baroni-Urbani and Buser coefficient, and group comparisons used two-tailed Wilcoxon tests in R. TCRdb provides this immuneACCESS table in a form limited to in-frame rearrangements. Some clones are lacking; in checked studies, under half of them reflect an unresolved V gene, and why the rest are absent is not known. V and J calls and clone size follow that table, whereas D and trimming were derived from the DNA. The sample table contains some 120,000 clones; only one count was recorded for 88% of them. The top ten clones comprise about 5% of the sample.

For this chain, trimming is 5 bases at the V end and 15 bases at the J end, and the number of junction bases without a gene match is 8. The CDR1 and CDR2 encoded by the germline V gene (reference sequence) are GTSNPN and SVGIG. The CDR3 runs 11 amino acids, cysteine and phenylalanine included. The sequence is cut down to CDR3 DNA, 33 bases in frame from base 1. The chain is assembled from TRBV30 and TRBJ2-1; TRBD2 lines up with 9 middle nucleotides. The sequence was obtained from a woman between 65 and 79 years old with renal cell carcinoma. Specimen: blood, collected from a patient whose treatment included radiotherapy and nephrectomy. CDR3 sequence: CAWFAGGPLFF. The nucleotide sequence reads as follows: TGTGCCTGGTTTGCGGGGGGGCCTCTGTTCTTC.